This T cell receptor (beta chain) came from a study of shared clonotypes between healthy human individuals. General study points: Investigators collected only blood, and repertoires in tissues likely differ. The sharing of 4% to 5.5% of naive CD4 clonotypes was seen across a few donors.

Naive-designated CD8 cells lacked CD45RO, were positively enriched for CCR7, and omitted terminally differentiated effector memory CD45RA+ cells. On sorted subsets, replicate PCRs used roughly 190 ng DNA, or tens of thousands of T cell genomes. Per the study methods: For the immunoSEQ data, sequences were junction-only without quality scores, so filtering differed. Data came from immunoSEQ multiplex PCR; TCRdb stores just in-frame clones and leaves some out. V, J and clone size were drawn from that table, and D and trimming were deduced from the DNA. Of some 2,000,000 clones listed, about 95% are singletons. As regards this clone: Its antigen remains unidentified. This sample includes further DNA sequences coding for the same CDR3.

Input material: naive CD8+ T cells sorted from blood. This clonotype originated in a man between 18 and 29 years old in good health.

In nucleotides, the CDR3 is TGTGCCAGCAGCGTAGCCGGGTCCGCCTACGAGCAGTACTTC. It encodes CASSVAGSAYEQYF. This chain links TRBV9 with TRBJ2-7, with D unresolved. This CDR3 spans 14 amino acids. Germline CDR1 SGDLS, CDR2 YYNGEE. V lost 0 bases and J 2 bases, leaving 9 bases between the germline ends.